There are many counts of the clone carrying this T cell receptor beta chain. No antigen is known for it. This record comes from a study of regulatory T cells in long-lasting Graves disease. Study background: Graves' patients, diagnosed recently, had received antithyroid drugs under 3 months. Overall study results and limits: It was in persistent disease that TRBV28, TRBJ1-2 and TRBJ2-5 were favored.

Library construction for TCR beta used iRepertoire HTBI primers and Arm-PCR of CDR3 regions. In TCRdb, the multiplex PCR reads were re-called with MiXCR into one record per CDR3 protein. The table includes over 200,000 distinct CDR3 sequences, 15% to 20% detected once. This CDR3 region has 17 residues. The V gene's germline CDR1 is KGHSH and CDR2 LQKENI. Trimming removed 3 bases from V and 7 bases from J, with 22 bases in between. Time point: newly diagnosed GD, antithyroid drugs for less than 3 months. PBMC RNA was the source of the TCR library. This chain uses TRBV18 with TRBJ2-1, with D hard to call. The TCR originated in a female donor with Graves disease. The sequencing here drew on peripheral blood mononuclear cells (PBMCs), taken at new diagnosis, from a patient treated with antithyroid drugs. CDR3 bases: TGTGCCAGCTCACCCAGTATTAGCCTTTCTACAATGAATGAGCAGTTCTTC. It translates to CASSPSISLSTMNEQFF.